This T cell receptor beta chain was identified in a study of shared clonotypes between healthy human individuals. In germline, CDR1 is LNHDA, CDR2 SQIVND (reference sequence). The CDR3 runs to 16 residues. With 3 bases clipped from V and 2 bases from J, the junction kept 8 bases outside the gene matches. Libraries were prepared by immunoSEQ multiplex PCR; TCRdb keeps only in-frame clonotypes and omits some of them. The sample lists about 2 million clones; roughly 95% were seen once. The sample holds one count of this clone. CD8 cells regarded as naive lacked CD45RO, were positively chosen for CCR7, and omitted terminally differentiated effector memory CD45RA+ cells.

The rearrangement uses TRBV19 and TRBJ2-7, with 9 bases lining up with TRBD1. This receptor was identified in a man in his late teens or twenties in good health. Sequencing used naive CD8+ T cells sorted from blood. Here the CDR3 reads CASSMSGTGFPYEQYF. The CDR3 nucleotides read TGTGCCAGTAGTATGTCCGGGACAGGGTTTCCCTACGAGCAGTACTTC.